The next 27 T cell receptor beta chains were all read from a single sample in a study of blood T cell repertoires in COVID-19. TCRdb's table, derived via immunoSEQ multiplex PCR, lists solely in-frame clones and lacks some. The sample consists of about 120,000 clones, more than 75% of them appearing once. The specimen was peripheral blood. The receptors stem from a man aged 60 to 75 with acute or convalescent COVID-19.

The chain carries TRBV9 and TRBJ1-2; no clear D. Germline CDR1 reads SGDLS; CDR2 reads YYNGEE. Trimming left V 3 bases short and J 5 bases short, with 11 bases between. The CDR3 loop spans 13 amino acids. The CDR3 loop is CASSGTLTYGYTF. DNA for the CDR3: TGTGCCAGCAGCGGGACTCTAACTTATGGCTACACCTTC.

DNA of the CDR3: TGTGCCAGCAGCTTACGACTAGCGGATAGCTACAATGAGCAGTTCTTC. The encoded protein is CASSLRLADSYNEQFF. The chain couples TRBV7-6 to TRBJ2-1; TRBD2 matches 9 bases. The CDR3 is 16 amino acids. Germline loops: CDR1 SGHVS, CDR2 FNYEAQ. V dropped 2 bases and J dropped 3; count of bases not matched to a gene: 5.

This chain joins TRBV6-2 or TRBV6-3 and TRBJ2-5; TRBD2 matches 10 bases. CDR3 length: 18 amino acids. V was clipped by 5 bases and J by 5 bases; unmatched bases: 17. Germline V gene sequence: CDR1 MNHEY, CDR2 SVGEGT. CDR3 nucleotides: TGTGCCAGCAGTCCGCTGCTAGCGGGAGAAAGGAAGGGGGAGACCCAGTACTTC. This gives the protein CASSPLLAGERKGETQYF.

The chain has TRBV7-2 and TRBJ1-5, with TRBD1 as a possible D gene (6 bases). With 4 bases removed from V and 1 base from J, the gap between germline ends came to 11 bases. Germline V gene data show CDR1 as SGHTA and CDR2 as FQGNSA. This CDR3 comprises 15 residues. Here the CDR3 reads CASSWGRGSNQPQHF. The CDR3 bases are TGTGCCAGCAGCTGGGGGCGGGGGAGCAATCAGCCCCAGCATTTT.

The chain recombines TRBV5-1 with TRBJ2-1, with 11 positions matching TRBD2. The V gene end was trimmed by 4 bases and the J gene end by 6 bases; junction bases not matched to a gene: 3. This CDR3 spans 14 amino acids. Germline CDR1 is SGHRS and CDR2 is YFSETQ. CDR3 sequence reads: CASSVAGGPNEQFF. CDR3 coding DNA: TGCGCCAGCAGCGTAGCGGGAGGGCCCAATGAGCAGTTCTTC.

As regards this clone: One end of the junction fails to match germline, which may point to a read error. J is TRBJ2-3 and V is TRBV18; 9 bases map to TRBD1. The CDR3 extends over 12 amino acids. Germline-derived CDR1 and CDR2 are KGHSH and LQKENI. DNA of the CDR3: TGTGCCAGCTCATCGCTTGAGACAGGGGGTCCGTTT. Encoded protein: CASSSLETGGPF.

The J gene is TRBJ2-6, the V gene TRBV4-1, with D maybe TRBD2 (6 bases). Germline values: CDR1 MGHRA, CDR2 YSYEKL. The CDR3 sequence is 17 residues long. The germline V and J ends were trimmed by 0 bases and 0 bases, with 9 bases remaining between them. CDR3 sequence reads: CASSQEDGGSGANVLTF. The DNA for the CDR3 is TGCGCCAGCAGCCAAGAAGACGGGGGCTCTGGGGCCAACGTCCTGACTTTC.

The rearrangement links TRBV24-1 to TRBJ2-2, with D maybe TRBD1 (5 bases). The germline V and J ends were trimmed by 4 bases and 2 bases, with 10 bases remaining between them. The CDR3 runs 15 residues. Germline CDR1 and CDR2: KGHDR and SFDVKD. The CDR3 loop reads CATSDSTGNTGELFF. In DNA, the CDR3 is TGTGCCACCAGTGACTCTACAGGTAACACCGGGGAGCTGTTTTTT.

This clone was detected once. The chain joins TRBV7-2 to TRBJ2-1; D is possibly TRBD2 (6 bases). Trimming took off 4 bases at V and 9 bases at J, with 13 bases between the two ends. Looked up from germline, CDR1 is SGHTA and CDR2 is FQGNSA. The CDR3 consists of 13 residues. The CDR3 region is CASSSGGAVEQFF. DNA of the CDR3: TGTGCCAGCAGCTCCGGCGGGGCAGTTGAGCAGTTCTTC.

This chain connects TRBV9 to TRBJ1-1; D perhaps matches TRBD1 (5 bases). The CDR3 runs to 15 residues. The V gene lost 3 bases and the J gene lost 0 bases, with 12 bases spanning the gap. CDR1 is SGDLS, CDR2 YYNGEE, per germline. The CDR3 loop reads CASSGLPDMNTEAFF. CDR3 DNA: TGTGCCAGCAGCGGCCTTCCGGACATGAACACTGAAGCTTTCTTT.

The chain combines TRBV24-1 with TRBJ2-7; tentatively, D is TRBD1 (6 bases). Germline V gives CDR1 KGHDR, CDR2 SFDVKD. Between the trimmed V and J ends, which lost 7 bases and 3 bases, there was a span of 12 bases. This CDR3 is 13 amino acids long. The CDR3 loop reads CATRGAENYEQYF. DNA for the CDR3: TGTGCCACCAGGGGGGCAGAGAACTACGAGCAGTACTTC.

The rearrangement uses TRBV9 and TRBJ2-3; the match to TRBD2 covers 9 bases. The germline gives CDR1 SGDLS, CDR2 YYNGEE. This CDR3 is built from 14 residues. V lost 3 bases and J lost 5; bases outside the gene matches: 4. CDR3 region: CASSGLTSGDTQYF. CDR3 nucleotides: TGTGCCAGCAGCGGATTGACTAGCGGAGATACGCAGTATTTT.

V and J are TRBV10-3 and TRBJ2-1, with D maybe TRBD2 (6 bases). This CDR3 region has 12 residues. Trimming cost V 6 bases and J 7 bases, with 10 bases left between them. Germline-derived CDR1 and CDR2 are ENHRY and SYGVKD. The CDR3 is CAISGGQNEQFF. DNA of the CDR3: TGTGCCATCAGCGGGGGTCAGAATGAGCAGTTCTTC.

V and J are TRBV12-2 and TRBJ1-5; whether TRBD1, the table's D call, matches the DNA was not checked. TRBV12-2 is tagged as a pseudogene. The CDR3 has 17 residues. The CDR3 sequence: CASRLAQGTGDDQPQHF. CDR3 bases: TGTGCAAGTCGCTTAGCGCAGGGGACAGGGGACGATCAGCCCCAGCATTTT.

This chain joins TRBV6-6 and TRBJ2-7; 9 bases align to TRBD1. CDR1 and CDR2 (germline): MNHNY, SVGAGI (reference sequence). V shed 5 bases and J 3 bases; nucleotides not matched to a gene: 5. CDR3 size: 14 residues. In nucleotides, the CDR3 is TGTGCCAGCAGTCCACAGGGGGCGCGCTACGAGCAGTACTTC. As protein: CASSPQGARYEQYF.

CDR3 in DNA: TGTGCCTGGAGTCCCAGGGCGAGAGAGACCCAGTACTTC. Its protein is CAWSPRARETQYF. This rearrangement joins TRBV30 to TRBJ2-5; D is possibly TRBD1 (5 bases). Germline values: CDR1 GTSNPN, CDR2 SVGIG (reference sequence). Trimming pared 2 bases from V and 4 bases from J, leaving 11 bases between. This CDR3 region has 13 residues.

The chain employs TRBV4-3 and TRBJ1-1; D might be TRBD1 (5 bases). The CDR3 loop spans 13 amino acids. Germline V CDR1 and CDR2: LGHNA, YSLEER. V was trimmed by 4 bases and J by 1 base, leaving 7 bases between them. This CDR3 reads CASSLTENTEAFF. The CDR3 DNA reads TGCGCCAGCAGCCTGACAGAGAACACTGAAGCTTTCTTT.

The chain joins TRBV3-1 (or the pseudogene TRBV3-2) to TRBJ2-1; perhaps TRBD1 as D (6 bases). This CDR3 is 16 amino acids long. V was shortened by 4 bases and J by 8 bases, with 21 bases between the two germline ends. Germline CDR1 is LGHDT and CDR2 is YNNKEL (reference sequence). The CDR3 region has the DNA TGTGCCAGCAGCCTGCCCGGGACACATTCCAGGGATGAGCAGTTCTTC. This gives the protein CASSLPGTHSRDEQFF.

The genes are TRBV18 and TRBJ2-1; D is perhaps TRBD2 (5 bases). The V gene's germline CDR1 is KGHSH and CDR2 LQKENI. The CDR3 runs 15 residues. V gave up 3 bases and J gave up 2 bases, with 11 bases separating them. The CDR3 nucleotides are TGTGCCAGCTCACCTCAAGACGGGACCTACAATGAGCAGTTCTTC. This encodes CASSPQDGTYNEQFF.

V is TRBV5-1 and J is TRBJ2-5, with TRBD2 as a possible D gene (5 bases). Trimming took 0 bases from V and 2 from J, leaving 8 bases between them. The germline CDR1 and CDR2 sequences are SGHRS and YFSETQ. The CDR3 runs 14 residues. This chain's CDR3 is CASSLGWEQETQYF. Written as DNA, the CDR3 is TGCGCCAGCAGCTTGGGGTGGGAGCAAGAGACCCAGTACTTC.

DNA of the CDR3: TGTGCCAGCAGCTTCGGCGGCTCCTACAATGAGCAGTTCTTC. As protein: CASSFGGSYNEQFF. The chain carries TRBV7-3 and TRBJ2-1; no clear D gene. The CDR3 length is 14 residues. Trimming stripped 3 bases from V and 0 bases from J, with 6 bases between. The germline gives CDR1 SGHTA, CDR2 FQGTGA. Based on the CDR3 plus reference TRBV7-3 and TRBJ2-1, the full variable domain is GAGVSQTPSNKVTEKGKYVELRCDPISGHTALYWYRQSLGQGPEFLIYFQGTGAADDSGLPNDRFFAVRPEGSVSTLKIQRTERGDSAVYLCASSFGGSYNEQFFGPGTRLTVL.

The chain carries TRBV29-1 and TRBJ2-5; the D gene is possibly TRBD2 (5 bases). This CDR3 has 11 amino acids. The germline V gene encodes CDR1 SQVTM and CDR2 ANQGSEA. The V end was cut by 4 bases, the J end by 3 bases, with 6 bases between. This CDR3 reads CSVAGEETQYF. Written as DNA, the CDR3 is TGCAGCGTTGCCGGGGAAGAGACCCAGTACTTC.

J is TRBJ1-2 and V is TRBV4-3; D is possibly TRBD1 (6 bases). Trimming shortened V by 4 bases and J by 7 bases, and 19 bases separated the two germline ends. Germline values: CDR1 LGHNA, CDR2 YSLEER. The CDR3 has 15 amino acids. CDR3 loop: CASSPYREGQGGYTF. In DNA form, the CDR3 reads TGCGCCAGCAGCCCCTACAGGGAGGGACAAGGTGGCTACACCTTC.

The chain joins TRBV29-1 to TRBJ2-7, with 12 nucleotides matching TRBD2. J gave up 4 bases and V 5 bases, and 3 bases lay outside the gene matches. The CDR3 runs to 13 residues. The germline gives CDR1 SQVTM, CDR2 ANQGSEA. The DNA of the CDR3 is TGCAGCGTTACTAGCGGGGGGAATTACGAGCAGTACTTC. Protein product: CSVTSGGNYEQYF.

The V call is TRBV19, the J call TRBJ2-1; the match to TRBD2 covers 8 bases. Germline V gene lookup returns CDR1 LNHDA and CDR2 SQIVND (reference sequence). This CDR3 is 14 amino acids long. With V trimmed by 4 bases and J by 8 bases, 7 bases remained unmatched. CDR3 in amino acids: CASSTRLATHEQFF. In DNA, the CDR3 is TGTGCCAGTAGTACCAGACTAGCGACCCATGAGCAGTTCTTC.

The chain links TRBV28 to TRBJ2-1; D possibly corresponds to TRBD1 (6 bases). The CDR3 spans 14 residues. Germline CDR1 is MDHEN and CDR2 is SYDVKM. Trimming pared 6 bases from V and 6 bases from J, leaving 15 bases between. The CDR3 DNA reads as TGTGCCAGCAGCCGTGACAGGCGGAGCAATGAGCAGTTCTTC. Protein sequence: CASSRDRRSNEQFF.

The chain links TRBV6-5 to TRBJ1-2; D not certain. Germline V gene lookup returns CDR1 MNHEY and CDR2 SVGAGI. This CDR3 is 13 amino acids long. V was trimmed by 4 bases and J by 4 bases, leaving 10 bases between them. The CDR3 DNA reads as TGTGCCAGCAGTTTCGACATCGCCTATGGCTACACCTTC. This sequence encodes CASSFDIAYGYTF.